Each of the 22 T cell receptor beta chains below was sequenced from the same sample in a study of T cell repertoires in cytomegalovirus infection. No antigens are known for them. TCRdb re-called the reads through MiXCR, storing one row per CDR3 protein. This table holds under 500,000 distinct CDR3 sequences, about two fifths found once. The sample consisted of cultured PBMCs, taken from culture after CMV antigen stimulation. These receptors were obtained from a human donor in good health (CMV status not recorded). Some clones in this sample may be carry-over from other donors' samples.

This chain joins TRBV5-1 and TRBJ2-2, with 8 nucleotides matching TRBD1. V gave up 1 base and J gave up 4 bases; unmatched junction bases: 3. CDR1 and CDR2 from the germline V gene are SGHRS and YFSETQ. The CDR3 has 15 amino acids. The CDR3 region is CASSLRTGPTGELFF. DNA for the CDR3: TGCGCCAGCAGCTTGCGGACAGGGCCCACCGGGGAGCTGTTTTTT.

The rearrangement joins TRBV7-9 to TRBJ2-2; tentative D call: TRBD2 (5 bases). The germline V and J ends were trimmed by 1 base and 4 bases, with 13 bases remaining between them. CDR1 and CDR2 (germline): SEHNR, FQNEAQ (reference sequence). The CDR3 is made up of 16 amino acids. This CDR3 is CASSLESGEPTGELFF. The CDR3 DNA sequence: TGTGCCAGCAGCTTAGAAAGTGGGGAGCCCACCGGGGAGCTGTTTTTT.

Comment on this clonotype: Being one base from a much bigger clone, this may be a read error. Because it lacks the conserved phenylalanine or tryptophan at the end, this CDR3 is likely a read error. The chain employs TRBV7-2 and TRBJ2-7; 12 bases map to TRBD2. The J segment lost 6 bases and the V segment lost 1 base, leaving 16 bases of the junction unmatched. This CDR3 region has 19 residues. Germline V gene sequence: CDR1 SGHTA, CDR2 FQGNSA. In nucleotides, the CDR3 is TGTGCCAGCAGCTTAGTATGGTCTAGCGGGGGGGCAAAACCCCGCGAGCAGTACATC. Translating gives CASSLVWSSGGAKPREQYI.

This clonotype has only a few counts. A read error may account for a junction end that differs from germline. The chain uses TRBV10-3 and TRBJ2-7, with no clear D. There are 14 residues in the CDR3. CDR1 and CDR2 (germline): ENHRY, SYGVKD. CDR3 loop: CAIRELAGTYEQYF. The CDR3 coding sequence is TGTGCCATCAGAGAGTTGGCAGGTACCTACGAGCAGTACTTC.

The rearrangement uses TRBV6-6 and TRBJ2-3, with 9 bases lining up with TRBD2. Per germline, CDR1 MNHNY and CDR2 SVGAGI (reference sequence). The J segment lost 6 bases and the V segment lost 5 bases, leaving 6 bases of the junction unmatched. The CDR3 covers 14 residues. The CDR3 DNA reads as TGTGCCAGCAGTGGGACTAGCATGTACGATACGCAGTATTTT. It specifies CASSGTSMYDTQYF.

In DNA, the CDR3 is TGTGCCAGCAGTTTAGGGGGGGCGGACACCGGGGAGCTGTTTTTT. As protein: CASSLGGADTGELFF. The chain is built from TRBV28 and TRBJ2-2; TRBD2 is a possible D gene (7 bases). V was trimmed by 2 bases and J by 3 bases, leaving 10 bases between them. CDR1 MDHEN and CDR2 SYDVKM come from the germline V gene. The CDR3 covers 15 residues.

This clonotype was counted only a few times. This CDR3 is CASSQWGGEKLFF. As DNA, the CDR3 is TGTGCCAGCAGCCAGTGGGGGGGTGAAAAACTGTTTTTT. The V and J genes are TRBV7-2 and TRBJ1-4; TRBD1 is a possible D gene (5 bases). The CDR3 sequence is 13 residues long. Germline loops: CDR1 SGHTA, CDR2 FQGNSA. V was clipped by 5 bases and J by 7 bases, with 11 bases between them.

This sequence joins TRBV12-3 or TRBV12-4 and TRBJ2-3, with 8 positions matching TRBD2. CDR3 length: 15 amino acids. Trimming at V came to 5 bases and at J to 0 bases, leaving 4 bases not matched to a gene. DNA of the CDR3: TGTGCCAGCAGTCCGGGACTAGTTAGCACAGATACGCAGTATTTT. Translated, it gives CASSPGLVSTDTQYF.

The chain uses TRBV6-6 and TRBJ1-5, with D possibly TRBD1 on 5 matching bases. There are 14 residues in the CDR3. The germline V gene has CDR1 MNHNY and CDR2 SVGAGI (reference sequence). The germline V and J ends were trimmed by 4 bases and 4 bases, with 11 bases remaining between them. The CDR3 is CASSWDPRNQPQHF. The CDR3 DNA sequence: TGTGCCAGCAGTTGGGACCCAAGAAATCAGCCCCAGCATTTT.

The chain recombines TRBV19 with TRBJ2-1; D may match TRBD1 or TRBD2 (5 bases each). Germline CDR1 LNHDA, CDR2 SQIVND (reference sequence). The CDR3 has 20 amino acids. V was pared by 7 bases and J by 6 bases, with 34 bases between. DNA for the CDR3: TGTGCCAGTAAAGAGAGACAGAGGCTGGAGGTATTTGTTACCCCCAATGAGCAGTTCTTC. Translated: CASKERQRLEVFVTPNEQFF.

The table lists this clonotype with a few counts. In DNA form, the CDR3 reads TGTGCCAGCAGTTCCCAGATAGCGGGGGCAAGGGAGCAGTACTTC. Translation gives CASSSQIAGAREQYF. The chain couples TRBV12-3 or TRBV12-4 to TRBJ2-7, with 9 bases identical to TRBD2. Trimming at V came to 4 bases and at J to 7 bases, leaving 11 bases not matched to a gene. This CDR3 has 15 amino acids.

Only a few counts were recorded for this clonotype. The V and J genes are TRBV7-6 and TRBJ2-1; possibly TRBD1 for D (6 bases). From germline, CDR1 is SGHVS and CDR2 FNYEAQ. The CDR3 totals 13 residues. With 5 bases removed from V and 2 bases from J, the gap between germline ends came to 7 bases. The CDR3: CASSQGTYNEQFF. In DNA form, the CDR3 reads TGTGCCAGCAGCCAGGGGACCTACAATGAGCAGTTCTTC.

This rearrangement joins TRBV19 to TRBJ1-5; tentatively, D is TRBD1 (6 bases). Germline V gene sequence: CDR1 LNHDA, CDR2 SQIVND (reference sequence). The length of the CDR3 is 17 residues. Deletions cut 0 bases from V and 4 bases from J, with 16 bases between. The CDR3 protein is CASSIDSWTAINQPQHF. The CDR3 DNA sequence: TGTGCCAGTAGTATAGACAGTTGGACAGCAATTAATCAGCCCCAGCATTTT. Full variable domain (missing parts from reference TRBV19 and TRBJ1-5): DGGITQSPKYLFRKEGQNVTLSCEQNLNHDAMYWYRQDPGQGLRLIYYSQIVNDFQKGDIAEGYSVSREKKESFPLTVTSAQKNPTAFYLCASSIDSWTAINQPQHFGDGTRLSIL.

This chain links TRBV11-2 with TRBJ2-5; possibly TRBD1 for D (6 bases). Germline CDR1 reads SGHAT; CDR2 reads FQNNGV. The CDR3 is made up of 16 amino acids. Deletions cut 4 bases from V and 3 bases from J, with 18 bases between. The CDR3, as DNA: TGTGCCAGCAGCTCCGGCTGGCAGGGGCACAAAGAGACCCAGTACTTC. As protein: CASSSGWQGHKETQYF.

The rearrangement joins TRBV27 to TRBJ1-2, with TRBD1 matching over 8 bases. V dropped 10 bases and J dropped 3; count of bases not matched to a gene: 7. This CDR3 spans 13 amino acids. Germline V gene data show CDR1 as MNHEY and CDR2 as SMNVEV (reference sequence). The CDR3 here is CATRQGTHYGYTF. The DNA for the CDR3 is TGTGCCACCAGACAGGGGACCCACTATGGCTACACCTTC.

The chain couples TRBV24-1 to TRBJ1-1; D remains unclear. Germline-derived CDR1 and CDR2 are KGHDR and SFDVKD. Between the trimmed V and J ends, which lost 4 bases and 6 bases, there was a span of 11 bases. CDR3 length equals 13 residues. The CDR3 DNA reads TGTGCCACCAGTGAAGCAATACAGCCTGAAGCTTTCTTT. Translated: CATSEAIQPEAFF.

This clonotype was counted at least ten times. The CDR3: CASSLADFEQFF. For the CDR3, the DNA is TGTGCCAGCAGCTTAGCAGATTTTGAGCAGTTCTTC. The gene calls are TRBV7-2 and TRBJ2-1; D is ambiguous. The CDR3 length is 12 residues. Germline lookup yields CDR1 SGHTA and CDR2 FQGNSA. V dropped 0 bases and J dropped 9 bases, with 6 bases sitting between them.

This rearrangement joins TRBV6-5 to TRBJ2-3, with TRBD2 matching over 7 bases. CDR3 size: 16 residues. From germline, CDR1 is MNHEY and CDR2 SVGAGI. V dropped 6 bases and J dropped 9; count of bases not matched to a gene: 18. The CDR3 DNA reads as TGTGCCAGCAGCCCCCCGCCCCGCGGGGGAAGTTGGACGCAGTATTTT. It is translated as CASSPPPRGGSWTQYF.

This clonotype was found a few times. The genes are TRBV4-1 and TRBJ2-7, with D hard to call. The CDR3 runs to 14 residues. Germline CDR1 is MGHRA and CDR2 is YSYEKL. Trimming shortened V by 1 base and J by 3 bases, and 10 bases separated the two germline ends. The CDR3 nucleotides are TGCGCCAGCAGCCAAGCGTTACTGCACTACGAGCAGTACTTC. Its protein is CASSQALLHYEQYF.

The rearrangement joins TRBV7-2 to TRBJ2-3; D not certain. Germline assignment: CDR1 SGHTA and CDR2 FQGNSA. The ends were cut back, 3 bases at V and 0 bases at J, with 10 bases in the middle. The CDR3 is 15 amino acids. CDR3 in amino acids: CASSFERSSTDTQYF. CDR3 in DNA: TGTGCCAGCAGCTTCGAGAGGTCTAGCACAGATACGCAGTATTTT.

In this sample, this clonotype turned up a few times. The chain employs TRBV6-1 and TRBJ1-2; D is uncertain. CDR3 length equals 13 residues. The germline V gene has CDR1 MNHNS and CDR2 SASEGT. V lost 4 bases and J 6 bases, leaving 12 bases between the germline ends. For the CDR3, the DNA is TGTGCCAGCAGTGCCGAGAGGGTTCATGGCTACACCTTC. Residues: CASSAERVHGYTF.

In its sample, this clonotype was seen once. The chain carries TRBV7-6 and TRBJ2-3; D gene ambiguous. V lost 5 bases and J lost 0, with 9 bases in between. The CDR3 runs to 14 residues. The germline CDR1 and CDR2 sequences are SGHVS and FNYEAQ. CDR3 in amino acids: CASSPRLSTDTQYF. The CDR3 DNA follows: TGTGCCAGCAGCCCCAGACTTAGCACAGATACGCAGTATTTT.